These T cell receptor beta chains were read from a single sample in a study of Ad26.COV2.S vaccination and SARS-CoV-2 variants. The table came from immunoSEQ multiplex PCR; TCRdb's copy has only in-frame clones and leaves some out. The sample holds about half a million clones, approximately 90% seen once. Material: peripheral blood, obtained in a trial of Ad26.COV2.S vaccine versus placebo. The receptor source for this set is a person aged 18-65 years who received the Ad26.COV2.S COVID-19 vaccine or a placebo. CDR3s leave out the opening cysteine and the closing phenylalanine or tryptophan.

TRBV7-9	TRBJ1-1	ASSFQMNTEAF
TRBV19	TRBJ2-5	ASSIDLGLRETQY
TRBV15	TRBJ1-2	ATSDRHRGGYT
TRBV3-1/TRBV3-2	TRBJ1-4	ASSQGGKGEKLF
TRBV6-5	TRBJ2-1	ASSFDRGRDEQF
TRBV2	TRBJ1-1	ASGGVGTEAF
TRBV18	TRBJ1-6	ASSPITPGSSYNSPLH
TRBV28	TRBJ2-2	ASSQIAGGGVGTGELF
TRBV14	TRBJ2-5	ASSQDFGAQY
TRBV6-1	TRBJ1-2	ASSEILQGPYGYT
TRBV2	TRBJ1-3	ASSDPPTVTSGNTIY
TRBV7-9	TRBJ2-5	ASSLTRVVETQY
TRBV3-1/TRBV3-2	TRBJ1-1	ASSQGGWRTEAF
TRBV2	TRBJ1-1	ASSSETGAF
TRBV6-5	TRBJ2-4	ASSSLYSGGKNIQY
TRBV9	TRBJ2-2	ASSAGQNTGELF
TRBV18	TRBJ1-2	ASSPGGIANYGYT
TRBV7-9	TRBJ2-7	ASSPRTGGLAGRSYEQY
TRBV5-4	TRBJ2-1	ASSPRAGQMDNEQF
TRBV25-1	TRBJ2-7	ASGDRGTGSYEQY
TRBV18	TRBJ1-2	ASSPRQGGNYGYT
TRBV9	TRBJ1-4	ASSVDGGGTGGEKLF
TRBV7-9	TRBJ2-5	ASSFGGLETQY
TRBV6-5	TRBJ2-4	ASSFTGSKNIQY
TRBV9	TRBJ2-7	ASSVGGDGGEQY
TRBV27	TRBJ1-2	ASSQGAAYYGYT
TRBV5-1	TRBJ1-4	ASSLVPQRQSNEKLF
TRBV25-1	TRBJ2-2	ASSRQGAGGELF
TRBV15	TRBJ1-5	ATSRESVNSNQPQH
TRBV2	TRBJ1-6	ASSFQGSRNNSPLH
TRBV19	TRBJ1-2	ASRRFEGDGYT
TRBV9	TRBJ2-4	ASSVGVLAKNIQY
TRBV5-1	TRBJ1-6	ASSSEGSPYNSPLH
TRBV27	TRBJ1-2	ASSPRTVGYGYT
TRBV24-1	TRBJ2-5	ATSQGGLETQY
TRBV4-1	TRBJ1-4	ASSQVDTINEKLF
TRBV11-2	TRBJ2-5	ASSLFKGLETQY
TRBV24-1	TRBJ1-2	ATSGLGGYT
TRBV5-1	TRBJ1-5	ASSPGSRNQPQH
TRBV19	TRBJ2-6	ASSTTRPGHHSGANVLT
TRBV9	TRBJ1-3	ASSAQGAGNTIY
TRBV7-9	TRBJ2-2	ASSDGGTGELF
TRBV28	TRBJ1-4	ATWGSGRINEKLF
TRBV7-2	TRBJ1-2	ASSTSRDRGTGYT
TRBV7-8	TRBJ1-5	ASSTRTGFEPQH
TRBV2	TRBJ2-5	ASGLAGGAVETQY
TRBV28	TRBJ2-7	ASSLQGFAYEQY
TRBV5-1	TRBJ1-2	ASSISLLGAYGYT
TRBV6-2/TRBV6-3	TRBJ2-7	ASSYLAGGPEEQY
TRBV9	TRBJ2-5	ASSGGGLVRETQY
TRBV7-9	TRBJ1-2	ASSLDNYGYT
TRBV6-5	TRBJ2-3	ASSTVRDREY
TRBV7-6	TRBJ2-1	ASSLGQGASEQF
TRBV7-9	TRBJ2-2	ASSLSTGELF